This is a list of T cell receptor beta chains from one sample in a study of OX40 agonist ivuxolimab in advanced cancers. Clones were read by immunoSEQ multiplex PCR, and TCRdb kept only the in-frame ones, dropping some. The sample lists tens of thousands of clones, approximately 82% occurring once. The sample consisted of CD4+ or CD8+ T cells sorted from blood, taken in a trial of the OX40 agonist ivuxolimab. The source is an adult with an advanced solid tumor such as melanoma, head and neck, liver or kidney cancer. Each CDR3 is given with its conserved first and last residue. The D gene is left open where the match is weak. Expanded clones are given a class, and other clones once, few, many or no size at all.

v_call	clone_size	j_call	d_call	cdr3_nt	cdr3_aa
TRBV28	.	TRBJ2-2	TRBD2	TGTGCCACCGCGGGGGGGGGCCCCCTAACCGGGGAGCTGTTTTTT	CATAGGGPLTGELFF
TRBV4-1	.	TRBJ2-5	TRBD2	TGCGCCAGCAGCCAAGTGGGGGGGTCCTGGGAGACCCAGTACTTC	CASSQVGGSWETQYF
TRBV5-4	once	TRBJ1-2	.	TGTGCCAGCAGTTCATTGAGGGACCATTCCCAATATGGCTACACCTTC	CASSSLRDHSQYGYTF
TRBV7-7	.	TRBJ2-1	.	TGTGCTAGCAGCTTAGGAGGGCCAGGGGCATCCTACAATGAGCAGTTCTTC	CASSLGGPGASYNEQFF
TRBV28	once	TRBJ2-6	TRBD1	TGTGCCAGCAGTCCCGGACAGGGTTCAGCTGGGGCCAACGTCCTGACTTTC	CASSPGQGSAGANVLTF
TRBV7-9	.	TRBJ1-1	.	TGTGCCAGCAGCTTAGAAGTGGTTGGGGGGGACACTGAAGCTTTCTTT	CASSLEVVGGDTEAFF
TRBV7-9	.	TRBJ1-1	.	TGTGCCAGCAGACGAGAGAACACTGAAGCTTTCTTT	CASRRENTEAFF
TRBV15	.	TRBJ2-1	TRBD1	TGTGCCACCAGCAAACCCGGGACAGGGGTGAATGAGCAGTTCTTC	CATSKPGTGVNEQFF
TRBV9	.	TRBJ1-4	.	TGTGCCAGCAGCTTCTCAGTCGGTGAAAAACTGTTTTTT	CASSFSVGEKLFF
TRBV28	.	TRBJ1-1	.	TGTGCCAGCAATTCCCCTCCCGCCGGGGGGTCGGTCGAAGCTTTCTTT	CASNSPPAGGSVEAFF
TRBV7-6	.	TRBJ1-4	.	TGTGCCAGCAGCTTGGGAAGGGATAATGAAAAACTGTTTTTT	CASSLGRDNEKLFF
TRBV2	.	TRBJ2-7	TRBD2	TGTGCCAGCAGTCTAAGCGGGGGCCCCCTTGAGCAGTACTTC	CASSLSGGPLEQYF
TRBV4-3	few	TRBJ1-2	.	TGCGCCAGCAGCCAACTTCAGGGCGAGGGATATGGCTACACCTTC	CASSQLQGEGYGYTF
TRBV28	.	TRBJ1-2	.	TGTGCCAGCAGAAAACAGGGATGGGACTATGGCTACACCTTC	CASRKQGWDYGYTF
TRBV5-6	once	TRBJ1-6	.	TGTGCCAGCAGCTTCTATAATTCACCCCTCCACTTT	CASSFYNSPLHF
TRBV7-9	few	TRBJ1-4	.	TGTGCCAGCAGCTATTCACGGGGAAAACTGTTTTTT	CASSYSRGKLFF
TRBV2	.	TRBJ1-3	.	TGTGCCAGCAACCCTGGTCGTGGAAACACCATATATTTT	CASNPGRGNTIYF
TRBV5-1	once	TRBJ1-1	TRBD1	TGCGCCAGCGCTCCCGGCGACAGGGGCGGTGAAGCTTTCTTT	CASAPGDRGGEAFF
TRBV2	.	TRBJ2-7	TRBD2	TGTGCCAGCAGAGACTATCCCGGGACTAGCGGGAGCCTCGAGCAGTACTTC	CASRDYPGTSGSLEQYF
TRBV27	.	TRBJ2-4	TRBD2	TGTGCCAGCAGTTTGAGACTAGCGGGGGGGAACATTCAGTACTTC	CASSLRLAGGNIQYF
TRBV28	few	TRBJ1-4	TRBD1	TGTGCCAGCAGTACAGGGGGAGAAAAACTGTTTTTT	CASSTGGEKLFF
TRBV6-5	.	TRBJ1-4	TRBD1	TGTGCCAGCAGCCGAGGGGGCTCTTCTGAAAAACTGTTTTTT	CASSRGGSSEKLFF
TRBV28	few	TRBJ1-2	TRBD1	TGTGCCAGCAGACCAGGGGGCAGGGAGAATGGCTACACCTTC	CASRPGGRENGYTF
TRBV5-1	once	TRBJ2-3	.	TGCGCCAGCAGCTTGGGGGAGCGGGCAGATACGCAGTATTTT	CASSLGERADTQYF
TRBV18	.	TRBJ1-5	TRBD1	TGTGCCAGCTCAGGGTTCCCGGGACAGGGGAATGGCAATCAGCCCCAGCATTTT	CASSGFPGQGNGNQPQHF
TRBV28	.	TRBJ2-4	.	TGTGCCAGCAGCCGCGGGGGCAGGTCCTCATTTCAGTACTTC	CASSRGGRSSFQYF